Below are 5 T cell receptor beta chains sequenced from a single sample in a study of T cells in Graves' hyperthyroidism and ophthalmopathy. RNA transcripts served as the template for amplifying TCR beta CDR3 regions. Using the HTBI primer set, a first-round RT-PCR was run on the TCR CDR3. MiXCR was run by TCRdb on the multiplex PCR reads, yielding one entry per CDR3 protein. The sample carries about 350,000 distinct CDR3 sequences, around 13% recorded once. The specimen was blood. The receptors here all came from a woman in her twenties or thirties with Graves' hyperthyroidism.

The table lists this clonotype with a few counts. This chain connects TRBV28 to TRBJ2-1, with 10 positions matching TRBD1. The CDR3 sequence is 17 residues long. The junction had 14 bases not matched to a gene; V was cut back by 7 bases and J by 5 bases. CDR1 and CDR2 (germline): MDHEN, SYDVKM. CDR3 sequence (DNA): TGTGCCAGCATTCCCGGAGTGGGGGACAGGGGCCACAATGAGCAGTTCTTC. Its protein is CASIPGVGDRGHNEQFF.

This clonotype has at least ten counts. V gene TRBV20-1 combines with J gene TRBJ1-3; D possibly corresponds to TRBD1 (5 bases). The length of the CDR3 is 12 residues. The germline gives CDR1 DFQATT, CDR2 SNEGSKA (reference sequence). V lost 3 bases and J 6 bases, leaving 9 bases between the germline ends. The CDR3 nucleotides read TGCAGTGCTAGCAGGGACGCAAACACCATATATTTT. Its translation is CSASRDANTIYF.

This clonotype has ten or more counts. The rearrangement links TRBV2 to TRBJ1-2; D remains ambiguous. This CDR3 region has 16 residues. V was trimmed by 1 base and J by 1 base, leaving 13 bases between them. Germline assignment: CDR1 SNHLY and CDR2 FYNNEI. For the CDR3, the DNA is TGTGCCAGCAGTGAAGGTACAGCCAAACTTAACTATGGCTACACCTTC. It encodes CASSEGTAKLNYGYTF.

There are many counts of this clonotype. The gene calls are TRBV6-1 and TRBJ1-2, with D possibly being TRBD1 (5 bases). Germline CDR1 reads MNHNS; CDR2 reads SASEGT. V lost 3 bases and J lost 6, with 5 bases in between. CDR3 length: 11 amino acids. This CDR3 is CASSEGDGYTF. Here the CDR3 DNA reads TGTGCCAGCAGTGAGGGGGATGGCTACACCTTC.

This clonotype was observed a handful of times. This sequence joins TRBV12-3 or TRBV12-4 and TRBJ1-3; D is unclear. The length of the CDR3 is 13 residues. Trimming took 7 bases from V and 4 from J, leaving 11 bases between them. Here the CDR3 reads CASTHSWGNTIYF. The CDR3 nucleotides are TGTGCCAGCACCCACAGTTGGGGAAACACCATATATTTT.